This T cell receptor (beta chain) appears in the sequencing data of a study of cytomegalovirus exposure and HLA in healthy donors. The study sampled nominally healthy donors, though unrecorded immune exposures were likely. Vbeta (60) and Jbeta (13) primers were used in the PCR. As originally analysed: In a later analysis, the count reached about 82 million unique TCR beta chains, with 9 million to 11 million shared. Repertoires were generated with immunoSEQ multiplex PCR, while TCRdb's copy carries only in-frame clones and drops some. The V and J calls and clone size are taken from that table; D and trimming were inferred from the DNA. The sample lists some 120,000 clones, 74% seen once, with approximately 1.9% in the top ten. Germline loops: CDR1 MNHNS, CDR2 SASEGT. V gave up 9 bases and J gave up 4 bases; unmatched junction bases: 6. The CDR3 contains 12 residues. This clone appeared many times. The antigen remains unidentified.

General observations from the study: Earlier analysis yielded a pattern in which most TCR beta V segments were productive about 90% or about 30% of the time. Later analysis found that TCR beta chains associated with HLA were more clonally expanded than other, equally common chains.

Material for sequencing was PBMCs. This sequence originates from a human donor in good health. The chain recombines TRBV6-1 with TRBJ2-7, with 7 bases identical to TRBD1. The CDR3 spells CASDRERYEQYF. The CDR3, as DNA: TGTGCCAGTGACAGGGAACGGTACGAGCAGTACTTC.